This TCR beta chain stems from a study of OX40 agonist ivuxolimab in advanced cancers. Profiling relied on immunoSEQ multiplex PCR, and the TCRdb table lists in-frame clones only, not all of them. In the table there are tens of thousands of clones, 84% of which are singletons. This CDR3 is built from 13 residues. CDR1 and CDR2 from the germline V gene are SSHAT and FNYEAQ (reference sequence). Trimming shortened V by 5 bases and J by 2 bases, and 9 bases separated the two germline ends. This TCR came from an adult with an advanced solid tumor such as melanoma, head and neck, liver or kidney cancer. V is TRBV7-7 and J is TRBJ2-5; D unclear. Specimen: CD4+ or CD8+ T cells sorted from blood, collected in a trial of the OX40 agonist ivuxolimab. The CDR3 here is CASSRESQETQYF. CDR3 bases: TGTGCCAGCAGCCGCGAGTCTCAAGAGACCCAGTACTTC.